These T cell receptor beta chains were read from a single sample in a study of blood T cells in healthy people across ages. MiXCR, applied by TCRdb to the 5' RACE reads, yields one record per CDR3 protein. The repertoire includes hundreds of thousands of distinct CDR3 sequences, about 30% of them detected once, and roughly 14% sits in the top ten. Material: blood. These TCRs come from a woman older than 75 in good health. The CDR3 runs from the conserved cysteine through the conserved F or W. The order of the fields is D gene, clone size, V gene, J gene, CDR3 DNA, CDR3 protein. D genes are given only for firm matches. Clone sizes are given selectively: once, few, many, or a class where the clone is expanded.

D: TRBD1; size: many; V: TRBV7-2; J: TRBJ2-5; DNA: TGTGCCAGCAACAGGGGGCTGGAGTTCGGGACCCAGTACTTC; CDR3: CASNRGLEFGTQYF
D: NA; size: many; V: TRBV6-1; J: TRBJ1-5; DNA: TGCGCCAGCAGCGAGGGGGTCAATCAGCCCCAGCATTTT; CDR3: CASSEGVNQPQHF
D: NA; size: NA; V: TRBV5-5; J: TRBJ1-4; DNA: TGTGCCAGCAGCTTGGTCCCAGGCCTAAATGAAAAACTGTTTTTT; CDR3: CASSLVPGLNEKLFF
D: TRBD1; size: NA; V: TRBV5-1; J: TRBJ1-2; DNA: TGCGCCAGCAGCGGAGGGACAGGAGACACTAACTATGGCTACACCTTC; CDR3: CASSGGTGDTNYGYTF
D: NA; size: NA; V: TRBV12-3/TRBV12-4; J: TRBJ2-3; DNA: TGTGCCAGCAGTGTCCAGGTGGGACCAGATACGCAGTATTTT; CDR3: CASSVQVGPDTQYF
D: NA; size: NA; V: TRBV12-3/TRBV12-4; J: TRBJ2-3; DNA: TGTGCCAGCAGTTTACGGGTGAGAGCAGATGCGCAGTATTTT; CDR3: CASSLRVRADAQYF
D: NA; size: many; V: TRBV7-2; J: TRBJ2-5; DNA: TGTGCCAGCAGCTTTTATATGGGGAAAGAGACCCAGTACTTC; CDR3: CASSFYMGKETQYF
D: NA; size: NA; V: TRBV29-1; J: TRBJ1-3; DNA: TGCAGCGTTGGCCAGAACTCTGGAAACACCATATATTTT; CDR3: CSVGQNSGNTIYF
D: NA; size: many; V: TRBV9; J: TRBJ1-2; DNA: TGTGCCAGCAGCGGAGCCCACGGAGCGAACGGCTACACCTTC; CDR3: CASSGAHGANGYTF
D: TRBD2; size: NA; V: TRBV20-1; J: TRBJ2-3; DNA: TGCAGTGCAGGAGGAGGACTAGCGGGGGGCGGGACAGATACGCAGTATTTT; CDR3: CSAGGGLAGGGTDTQYF
D: NA; size: many; V: TRBV7-2; J: TRBJ2-7; DNA: TGTGCCAGCAGCTTACTAGTCGGGGGCTACGAGCAGTACTTC; CDR3: CASSLLVGGYEQYF
D: NA; size: many; V: TRBV7-6; J: TRBJ1-2; DNA: TGTGCCAGCAGCTTAGTCCCCGCTGCAAACTATGGCTACACCTTC; CDR3: CASSLVPAANYGYTF
D: NA; size: few; V: TRBV5-1; J: TRBJ1-1; DNA: TGCGCCAGCAGACCCTCGGGGGGTAGGAGCACTGAAGCTTTCTTT; CDR3: CASRPSGGRSTEAFF
D: NA; size: few; V: TRBV5-6; J: TRBJ1-5; DNA: TGTGCCAGCAGTCGGCAGGCGAGTGAAAGGAATCAGCCCCAGCATTTT; CDR3: CASSRQASERNQPQHF
D: NA; size: NA; V: TRBV2; J: TRBJ2-3; DNA: TGTGCCAGCGAGGGCCGGCGCACAGATACGCAGTATTTT; CDR3: CASEGRRTDTQYF
D: NA; size: NA; V: TRBV5-1; J: TRBJ1-1; DNA: TGCGCCAGCAGCGTTGGACAGCACATTCGGAACACTGAAGCTTTCTTT; CDR3: CASSVGQHIRNTEAFF
D: NA; size: NA; V: TRBV10-2; J: TRBJ1-5; DNA: TGCGCCAGCAGTGAGTCTTTAAGGGTAGGGAATCAGCCCCAGCATTTT; CDR3: CASSESLRVGNQPQHF
D: TRBD1; size: NA; V: TRBV5-1; J: TRBJ1-1; DNA: TGCGCCAGCAGCTTGTTACAGGGGGCGGTTGAAGCTTTCTTT; CDR3: CASSLLQGAVEAFF
D: TRBD2; size: many; V: TRBV20-1; J: TRBJ2-1; DNA: TGCAGTGCCACGACCGGGACTAGGGGTAACAATGAGCAGTTCTTC; CDR3: CSATTGTRGNNEQFF
D: NA; size: once; V: TRBV19; J: TRBJ2-7; DNA: TGTGCCAGTAGCATGGTGGCGTTCTACGAGCAGTACTTC; CDR3: CASSMVAFYEQYF
D: NA; size: NA; V: TRBV19; J: TRBJ1-5; DNA: TGTGCCAGTAGTATTCCCCTACATCAGCCCCAGCATTTT; CDR3: CASSIPLHQPQHF
D: TRBD2; size: many; V: TRBV3-1; J: TRBJ2-7; DNA: TGTGCCAGCAGCTCCACTAGCGGGGGACCCTACGAGCAGTACTTC; CDR3: CASSSTSGGPYEQYF
D: NA; size: NA; V: TRBV12-3/TRBV12-4; J: TRBJ2-6; DNA: TGTGCCAGCAGTCAGGGGTTGACTGGGGCCAACGTCCTGACTTTC; CDR3: CASSQGLTGANVLTF
D: TRBD2; size: NA; V: TRBV5-1; J: TRBJ2-1; DNA: TGCGCCAGCAGCCCACCAGCGGGAGGCTCGGTAGGAGAGCAGTTCTTC; CDR3: CASSPPAGGSVGEQFF
D: NA; size: NA; V: TRBV4-3; J: TRBJ1-2; DNA: TGCGCCAGCAGCCAAGATCAGATGCCGGTGAATGGCTACACCTTC; CDR3: CASSQDQMPVNGYTF
D: NA; size: many; V: TRBV5-6; J: TRBJ2-1; DNA: TGTGCCAGCAGCATACCGACAGGCCGGTTTGAGCAGTTCTTC; CDR3: CASSIPTGRFEQFF
D: TRBD1; size: NA; V: TRBV29-1; J: TRBJ2-3; DNA: TGCAGCGCCACAACCGGGACAGGGGGCACAGATACGCAGTATTTT; CDR3: CSATTGTGGTDTQYF
D: TRBD1; size: many; V: TRBV25-1; J: TRBJ1-4; DNA: TGTGCCAGCAGTGAACCACAGGGGACTAATGAAAAACTGTTTTTT; CDR3: CASSEPQGTNEKLFF
D: TRBD2; size: NA; V: TRBV30; J: TRBJ2-3; DNA: TGTGCCTGGGGGGGAGGGATGCTAACCACAGATACGCAGTATTTT; CDR3: CAWGGGMLTTDTQYF
D: TRBD1; size: many; V: TRBV6-6; J: TRBJ2-1; DNA: TGTGCCAGCAGTTACTCCGCCAGGGGGTACAATGAGCAGTTCTTC; CDR3: CASSYSARGYNEQFF
D: NA; size: many; V: TRBV7-8; J: TRBJ2-1; DNA: TGTGCCAGCAGCTTAGGACCCTTCAATGAGCAGTTCTTC; CDR3: CASSLGPFNEQFF
D: NA; size: many; V: TRBV10-3; J: TRBJ1-2; DNA: TGTGCCTTCGGCTCCCCAGACTATGGCTACACCTTC; CDR3: CAFGSPDYGYTF
D: TRBD2; size: NA; V: TRBV5-1; J: TRBJ2-3; DNA: TGCGCCAGCAGCTTGGCGGGACTAGCGGGAAGAGCCACAGATACGCAGTATTTT; CDR3: CASSLAGLAGRATDTQYF
D: NA; size: many; V: TRBV5-1; J: TRBJ1-6; DNA: TGCGCCAGCAGCTTGGATGGACAGTCAGGCTCACCCCTCCACTTT; CDR3: CASSLDGQSGSPLHF
D: TRBD1; size: NA; V: TRBV7-9; J: TRBJ2-5; DNA: TGTGCCAGCAGCCCTAGGGGGCCACCGACCCAGTACTTC; CDR3: CASSPRGPPTQYF
D: NA; size: NA; V: TRBV21-1; J: TRBJ2-1; DNA: TGTGCCAGCGGATCCTTGGTGACCCGAGAGACCCAGTTCTTC; CDR3: CASGSLVTRETQFF
D: TRBD2; size: NA; V: TRBV11-1; J: TRBJ2-7; DNA: TGTGCCAGCAGCTTTTCTTGGACTAGCGGCTACTACAATGAGCAGTACTTC; CDR3: CASSFSWTSGYYNEQYF
D: TRBD1; size: few; V: TRBV9; J: TRBJ2-2; DNA: TGTGCCAGCAGCCCAACAGGGGTAGGGACCGGGGAGCTGTTTTTT; CDR3: CASSPTGVGTGELFF
D: NA; size: many; V: TRBV29-1; J: TRBJ1-2; DNA: TGCAGCGTTGTATCGGGATTAAACTATGGCTACACCTTC; CDR3: CSVVSGLNYGYTF
D: NA; size: many; V: TRBV4-2; J: TRBJ1-6; DNA: TGTGCCAGCAGCGACAGGAGCTCCTATAATTCACCCCTCCACTTT; CDR3: CASSDRSSYNSPLHF
D: NA; size: many; V: TRBV9; J: TRBJ1-2; DNA: TGTGCCAGCGTCAACGGGGCTCCGGGCTATGGCTACACCTTC; CDR3: CASVNGAPGYGYTF
D: TRBD1; size: many; V: TRBV20-1; J: TRBJ2-7; DNA: TGCAGTGCTGGCCGACAGGGGCTCGACGAGCAGTACTTC; CDR3: CSAGRQGLDEQYF
D: NA; size: many; V: TRBV21-1; J: TRBJ2-3; DNA: TGTGCCAGCAGCATAGCTAGGTTTAAACGGCGACAGGGGATAGATACGCAGTATTTT; CDR3: CASSIARFKRRQGIDTQYF
D: TRBD2; size: few; V: TRBV3-1; J: TRBJ2-2; DNA: TGTGCCAGCAGCTCGGGGGGGATCTCCGGGGAGCTGTTTTTT; CDR3: CASSSGGISGELFF
D: NA; size: many; V: TRBV5-1; J: TRBJ2-5; DNA: TGCGCCAGCAGCTTGGTGAACTCGGAGACCCAGTACTTC; CDR3: CASSLVNSETQYF